What follows are 13 T cell receptor beta chains derived from one specimen sequenced in a study of CD8+CD57+ T cells in acquired aplastic anemia. Both TCR beta VDJ combination and CDR3 sequence profiling were carried out. Genomic DNA was the template for this profiling. TCRdb re-derived calls from the reads in MiXCR, one entry per CDR3 protein. The table lists some 180,000 distinct CDR3 sequences, about 50% of them singletons. In patients chosen for sequencing, flow cytometry had shown CD8+CD57+ cell expansion. Sequencing input: sorted CD4+, CD8+, or CD8+CD57+ T cells (not recorded which) from PBMCs. These receptors came from a human donor with aplastic anemia.

This clonotype was seen only a few times. The gene calls are TRBV7-6 and TRBJ2-3; D is unresolved. The CDR3 has 12 amino acids. The V end lost 1 base, the J end lost 7 bases, and 6 bases lay between the germline ends. Germline loops: CDR1 SGHVS, CDR2 FNYEAQ. The chain's CDR3 is CASSLGDNTQYF. The CDR3 bases are TGTGCCAGCAGCTTAGGGGATAATACGCAGTATTTT.

In its sample, this clonotype was seen once. The chain carries TRBV15 and TRBJ1-2; D possibly corresponds to TRBD1 (5 bases). Germline lookup yields CDR1 LNHNV and CDR2 YYDKDF (reference sequence). V lost 0 bases, J lost 8 bases, and 19 bases lay in between. This CDR3 contains 16 residues. CDR3 nucleotide sequence: TGTGCCACCAGCAGAGATCTGTCTCCGGGACCAGGGGGCTACACCTTC. It specifies CATSRDLSPGPGGYTF.

About this clonotype itself: One end of the junction fails to match germline, which may point to a read error. For the CDR3, the DNA is TGCAGTACTAGGGAGCGTTCCACAGATGCGCAGTATTTT. Residues: CSTRERSTDAQYF. The chain combines TRBV20-1 with TRBJ2-3; maybe TRBD2 (5 bases). The CDR3 runs to 13 residues. Germline values: CDR1 DFQATT, CDR2 SNEGSKA (reference sequence).

In the case of this clonotype: Since a much larger clone is just one base distant, this may be a read error. The genes are TRBV9 and TRBJ1-5; D possibly corresponds to TRBD1 (5 bases). Trimming shortened V by 0 bases and J by 9 bases, and 16 bases separated the two germline ends. Germline values: CDR1 SGDLS, CDR2 YYNGEE. The length of the CDR3 is 15 residues. In nucleotides, the CDR3 is TGTGCCAGCAGCGTAGGGTGGGGGGGGGATCGGCCCCAGCATTTT. Translated, it gives CASSVGWGGDRPQHF.

The chain links TRBV7-2 to TRBJ1-1, with TRBD1 matching 10 bases. V lost 4 bases to trimming and J lost 10 bases; unmatched junction nucleotides: 3. Germline V lookup: CDR1 SGHTA, CDR2 FQGNSA. This CDR3 has 12 amino acids. CDR3 DNA: TGTGCCAGCAGCTCGAGACAGGGGGCAGCTTTCTTT. Translated, it gives CASSSRQGAAFF.

This clonotype has a count of ten or more. The V call is TRBV7-3, the J call TRBJ2-1; 9 bases map to TRBD2. The CDR3 consists of 15 residues. Germline values: CDR1 SGHTA, CDR2 FQGTGA. Losses at the gene ends were 2 bases for V and 5 bases for J; bases not matched to a gene: 4. CDR3 bases: TGTGCCAGCAGCTTAGCAGCGGGGGGACACAATGAGCAGTTCTTC. Translation: CASSLAAGGHNEQFF.

The chain employs TRBV19 and TRBJ2-7; D unclear. V lost 10 bases and J lost 3, with 19 bases in between. The V gene's germline CDR1 is LNHDA and CDR2 SQIVND (reference sequence). This CDR3 has 14 residues. The CDR3 nucleotides read TGTGCCACTTCCCCTAGGCATGACCTCTACGAGCAGTACTTC. This gives the protein CATSPRHDLYEQYF.

This clonotype was detected ten times or more. CDR3 sequence reads: CASSREVPNSPLHF. CDR3 DNA sequence: TGTGCCAGTAGTCGGGAAGTGCCCAATTCACCCCTCCACTTT. The gene calls are TRBV19 and TRBJ1-6; D unclear. Trimming shortened V by 5 bases and J by 7 bases, and 12 bases separated the two germline ends. In germline, CDR1 is LNHDA, CDR2 SQIVND (reference sequence). The CDR3 length is 14 residues.

CDR3 sequence: CAISPPGRADTQYF. Here the CDR3 DNA reads TGTGCCATCAGCCCGCCGGGTCGGGCAGATACGCAGTATTTT. The genes are TRBV10-3 and TRBJ2-3; D unresolved. The germline gives CDR1 ENHRY, CDR2 SYGVKD. V shed 6 bases and J shed 4 bases, with 14 bases lying between them. The CDR3 contains 14 residues.

The chain is built from TRBV2 and TRBJ1-5; 7 nucleotides match TRBD1. The ends lost 3 bases at V and 4 bases at J; junction bases unmatched: 3. The CDR3 extends over 14 amino acids. Germline V gives CDR1 SNHLY, CDR2 FYNNEI. The CDR3 DNA sequence: TGTGCCAGCAGTGACGGCAGGGGGAATCAGCCCCAGCATTTT. It specifies CASSDGRGNQPQHF. The entire variable domain, with the rest obtained from reference TRBV2 and TRBJ1-5, is as follows: EPEVTQTPSHQVTQMGQEVILRCVPISNHLYFYWYRQILGQKVEFLVSFYNNEISEKSEIFDDQFSVERPDGSNFTLKIRSTKLEDSAMYFCASSDGRGNQPQHFGDGTRLSIL.

The rearrangement joins TRBV9 to TRBJ1-2, with D possibly TRBD1 on 5 matching bases. This CDR3 is built from 16 residues. V was trimmed by 3 bases and J by 2 bases, leaving 17 bases between them. Germline assignment: CDR1 SGDLS and CDR2 YYNGEE. CDR3 protein: CASSAHRSQGNYGYTF. The CDR3 nucleotides read TGTGCCAGCAGCGCTCACAGGTCCCAAGGAAACTATGGCTACACCTTC.

This clonotype was detected a few times. This may be a read error, as it is one base from a much larger clone. The rearrangement uses TRBV4-2 and TRBJ2-2, with 8 bases aligning to TRBD1. The length of the CDR3 is 15 residues. Per germline, CDR1 LGHNA and CDR2 YNFKEQ. Here the CDR3 DNA reads TGTGCCAGCGGCCAAGGTCAACAGGGGGCCGGGGAGCTGTTTTTT. This codes for CASGQGQQGAGELFF.

As for this clonotype: The junction departs from the called germline gene at one end, perhaps through a read error. The chain has TRBV4-1 and TRBJ1-3; TRBD1 matches at 7 bases. The CDR3 spans 16 residues. Germline lookup yields CDR1 MGHRA and CDR2 YSYEKL. CDR3 residues: CASSQNRGQTGDTIYF. In DNA form, the CDR3 reads TGCGCCAGCAGCCAAAACAGGGGACAAACTGGAGACACCATATATTTT.